Listed below are T cell receptor beta chains from one sample, sequenced in a study of T cell repertoires and HLA-DP antigens. Their recognized antigens are unknown. Measured with immunoSEQ multiplex PCR; TCRdb has only the in-frame clones, and not every one. This table has almost 90,000 clones, more than 75% appearing once. The sequenced material came from CD4+ T cells from PBMCs. The receptor source for this set is a man aged 45 to 65 in good health and CMV-seronegative. Both conserved end residues are part of each CDR3. Each record gives: D gene, J gene, clone size, V gene, CDR3 DNA, CDR3 protein. The D gene is left open where the match is weak. Clone size is shown for a subset of rows, as once, few, many or a class of expanded clone.

NA TRBJ2-1 once TRBV2 TGTGCCAGCTCTCGTCCCCGATCCGAGCAGTTCTTC CASSRPRSEQFF
NA TRBJ1-1 NA TRBV5-4 TGTGCCAGCAGCTTGGATAGGGGCCGGAGTGAAGCTTTCTTT CASSLDRGRSEAFF
NA TRBJ1-4 NA TRBV6-5 TGTGCCAGCAGTTACTCAACGGGTTCGGGTGAAAAACTGTTTTTT CASSYSTGSGEKLFF
NA TRBJ1-5 NA TRBV7-8 TGTGCCAGCAGTCATCAGTGGGGGGGAAGTGAGCCCCAGCATTTT CASSHQWGGSEPQHF
NA TRBJ2-6 NA TRBV30 TGTGCCTGGAGTCGGGCAGGCGCCGCCTGGTTGACCAACGTCCTGACTTTC CAWSRAGAAWLTNVLTF
TRBD1 TRBJ2-7 NA TRBV19 TGTGCCAGTAGCGATCAGGGGGTAACCTACGAGCAGTACTTC CASSDQGVTYEQYF
NA TRBJ2-1 NA TRBV7-8 TGTGCCAGCAGCCCGGGGGAACTTTCGTACAATGAGCAGTTCTTC CASSPGELSYNEQFF
TRBD2 TRBJ2-1 NA TRBV9 TGTGCCAGCAGCGTACTAGCGGGAGCGGATGGTGAGCAGTTCTTC CASSVLAGADGEQFF
NA TRBJ1-5 once TRBV7-7 TGTGCTAGCAGCGTTGATCAGGGTGACAGCAATCAGCCCCAGCATTTT CASSVDQGDSNQPQHF
TRBD2 TRBJ2-2 NA TRBV5-1 TGCGCCAGCAGCCAATCTAGCGGATCTTCCGGGGAGCTGTTTTTT CASSQSSGSSGELFF
NA TRBJ2-5 once TRBV18 TGTGCCAGCTCACCAAACTATGGCTCGGGATGGGAGACCCAGTACTTC CASSPNYGSGWETQYF
TRBD1 TRBJ1-4 NA TRBV9 TGTGCCAGCAGCAACCGAACAGGGGGGTCTAATGAAAAACTGTTTTTT CASSNRTGGSNEKLFF
TRBD2 TRBJ2-1 NA TRBV6-6 TGTGCCAGCAGCCAGACTAGCGGGAGGGCGGTCGGTGAGCAGTTCTTC CASSQTSGRAVGEQFF
TRBD1 TRBJ2-3 NA TRBV5-1 TGCGCCAGCAGCTCTCGGACAGGGGGCACAGATACGCAGTATTTT CASSSRTGGTDTQYF
NA TRBJ2-3 NA TRBV29-1 TGCAGCGTTGTATTCGGGGCCTCAGATACGCAGTATTTT CSVVFGASDTQYF
NA TRBJ2-7 NA TRBV2 TGTGCCAGCAGACTGGCCCCTCTTGGGTCCTACGAGCAGTACTTC CASRLAPLGSYEQYF
TRBD1 TRBJ2-3 NA TRBV19 TGTGCCAGTAGCCGGGACAGGGTAGGAGATACGCAGTATTTT CASSRDRVGDTQYF
NA TRBJ2-5 NA TRBV5-4 TGTGCCAGCAGCTCGGGACCGCGCCAAGAGACCCAGTACTTC CASSSGPRQETQYF